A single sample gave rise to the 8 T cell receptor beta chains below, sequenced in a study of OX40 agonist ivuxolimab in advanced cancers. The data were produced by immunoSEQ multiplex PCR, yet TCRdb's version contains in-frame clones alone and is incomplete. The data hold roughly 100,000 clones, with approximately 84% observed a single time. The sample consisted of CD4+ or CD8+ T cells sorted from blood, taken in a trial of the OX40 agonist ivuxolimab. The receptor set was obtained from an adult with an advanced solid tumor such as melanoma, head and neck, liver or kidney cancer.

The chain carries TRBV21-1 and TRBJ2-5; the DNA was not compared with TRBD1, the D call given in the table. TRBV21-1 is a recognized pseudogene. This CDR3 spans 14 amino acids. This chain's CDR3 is CASSSPRGTETQYF. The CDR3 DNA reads TGTGCCAGCAGCTCGCCGAGGGGGACAGAGACCCAGTACTTC.

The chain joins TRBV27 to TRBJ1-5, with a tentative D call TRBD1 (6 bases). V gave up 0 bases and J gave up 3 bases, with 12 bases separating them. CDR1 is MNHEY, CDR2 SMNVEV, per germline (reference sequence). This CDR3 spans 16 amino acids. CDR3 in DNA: TGTGCCAGCAGTTTATCCTCGGACAGCGACAATCAGCCCCAGCATTTT. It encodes CASSLSSDSDNQPQHF.

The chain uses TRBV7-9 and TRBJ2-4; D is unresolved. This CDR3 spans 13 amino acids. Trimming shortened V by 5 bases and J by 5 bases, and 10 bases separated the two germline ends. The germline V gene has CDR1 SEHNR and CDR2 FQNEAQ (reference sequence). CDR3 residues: CASSAPLQNIQYF. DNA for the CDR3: TGTGCCAGCAGCGCCCCCCTGCAAAACATTCAGTACTTC.

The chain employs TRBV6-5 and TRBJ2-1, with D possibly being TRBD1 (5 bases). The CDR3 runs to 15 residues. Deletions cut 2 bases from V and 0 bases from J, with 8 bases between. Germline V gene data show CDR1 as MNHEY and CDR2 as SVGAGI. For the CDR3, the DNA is TGTGCCAGCAGTTACACAGGCTCCTCCTACAATGAGCAGTTCTTC. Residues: CASSYTGSSYNEQFF.

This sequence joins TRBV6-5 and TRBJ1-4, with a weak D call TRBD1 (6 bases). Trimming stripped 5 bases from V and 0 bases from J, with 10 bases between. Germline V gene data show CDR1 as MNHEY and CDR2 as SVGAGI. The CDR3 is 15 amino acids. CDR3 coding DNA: TGTGCCAGCAGTCAAGGGACACCAACTAATGAAAAACTGTTTTTT. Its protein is CASSQGTPTNEKLFF.

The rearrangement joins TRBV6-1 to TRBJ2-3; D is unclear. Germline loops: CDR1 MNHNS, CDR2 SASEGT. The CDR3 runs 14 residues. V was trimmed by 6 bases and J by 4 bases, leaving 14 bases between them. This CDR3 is CASRTTNIPDTQYF. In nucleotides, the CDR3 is TGTGCCAGCAGAACGACGAATATCCCAGATACGCAGTATTTT.

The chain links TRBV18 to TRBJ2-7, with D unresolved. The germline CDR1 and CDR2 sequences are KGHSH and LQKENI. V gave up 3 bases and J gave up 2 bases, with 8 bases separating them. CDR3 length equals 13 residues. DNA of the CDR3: TGTGCCAGCTCACCTTACTCCACCTACGAGCAGTACTTC. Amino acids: CASSPYSTYEQYF.

The CDR3 spells CASSPGKGGYTF. DNA of the CDR3: TGTGCCAGCAGCCCAGGGAAGGGCGGCTACACCTTC. The chain has TRBV11-2 and TRBJ1-2; perhaps TRBD1 as D (5 bases). Germline lookup yields CDR1 SGHAT and CDR2 FQNNGV. The CDR3 runs 12 residues. The V end was cut by 5 bases, the J end by 8 bases, with 12 bases between.